The 5 T cell receptor beta chains listed next were all sequenced from one sample in a study of T cell repertoires in cytomegalovirus infection. TCRdb reprocessed the reads via MiXCR and lists one record per CDR3 protein. This table holds roughly 760,000 distinct CDR3 sequences, less than 40% found once. The sequenced sample consisted of PBMCs. Source of these receptors: a human donor in good health (CMV status not recorded). Some clones in this sample may be carry-over from other donors' samples.

This chain joins TRBV6-5 and TRBJ2-4; 7 bases fit TRBD1. The CDR3 has 12 residues. Germline V lookup: CDR1 MNHEY, CDR2 SVGAGI. V trimming: 9 bases; J trimming: 6 bases; junction bases outside the gene matches: 5. The CDR3 DNA reads TGTGCCAGTTCGGACAGGTTAAACATTCAGTACTTC. It translates to CASSDRLNIQYF.

The J gene is TRBJ2-3, the V gene TRBV24-1, with a tentative D call TRBD1 (6 bases). In germline, CDR1 is KGHDR, CDR2 SFDVKD. Trimming shortened V by 5 bases and J by 0 bases, and 20 bases separated the two germline ends. The CDR3 loop spans 18 amino acids. In DNA, the CDR3 is TGTGCCACCAGTGGGAGGACAGAAACCTTTACTAGCACAGATACGCAGTATTTT. Translation gives CATSGRTETFTSTDTQYF.

This clonotype was seen repeatedly, ten times or more. The chain couples TRBV4-1 to TRBJ2-3; D perhaps matches TRBD2 (5 bases). V lost 1 base, J lost 6 bases, and 11 bases lay in between. This CDR3 is built from 14 residues. In germline, CDR1 is MGHRA, CDR2 YSYEKL. CDR3 amino acids: CASSQVTSFDTQYF. CDR3 nucleotide sequence: TGCGCCAGCAGCCAAGTCACTAGTTTCGATACGCAGTATTTT.

The gene calls are TRBV19 and TRBJ2-1; D unclear. V was shortened by 5 bases and J by 8 bases, with 25 bases between the two germline ends. Looked up from germline, CDR1 is LNHDA and CDR2 is SQIVND (reference sequence). CDR3 length: 17 residues. The CDR3 here is CASSPLRHAKMLDEQFF. The CDR3 bases are TGTGCCAGTAGTCCCCTGAGACATGCCAAAATGCTGGATGAGCAGTTCTTC.

The chain recombines TRBV20-1 with TRBJ2-7, with 9 bases aligning to TRBD1. Losses at the gene ends were 5 bases for V and 6 bases for J; bases not matched to a gene: 14. The germline gives CDR1 DFQATT, CDR2 SNEGSKA (reference sequence). This CDR3 region has 15 residues. CDR3 coding DNA: TGCAGTGCTCCACGACCGGACAGGGGAGTGCGCGAGCAGTACTTC. Its translation: CSAPRPDRGVREQYF.